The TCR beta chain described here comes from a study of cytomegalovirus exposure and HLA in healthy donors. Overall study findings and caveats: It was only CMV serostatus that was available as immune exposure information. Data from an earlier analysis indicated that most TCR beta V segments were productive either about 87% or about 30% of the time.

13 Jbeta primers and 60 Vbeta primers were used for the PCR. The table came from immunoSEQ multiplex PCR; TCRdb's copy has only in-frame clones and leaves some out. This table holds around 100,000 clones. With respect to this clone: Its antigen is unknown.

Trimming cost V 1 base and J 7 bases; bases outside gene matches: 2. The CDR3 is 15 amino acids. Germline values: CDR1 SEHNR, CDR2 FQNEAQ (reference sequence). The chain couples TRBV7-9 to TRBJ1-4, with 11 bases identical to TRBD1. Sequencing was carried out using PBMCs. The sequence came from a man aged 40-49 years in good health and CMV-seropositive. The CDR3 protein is CASSLEGQGGEKLFF. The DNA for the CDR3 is TGTGCCAGCAGCTTAGAGGGACAGGGGGGTGAAAAACTGTTTTTT.